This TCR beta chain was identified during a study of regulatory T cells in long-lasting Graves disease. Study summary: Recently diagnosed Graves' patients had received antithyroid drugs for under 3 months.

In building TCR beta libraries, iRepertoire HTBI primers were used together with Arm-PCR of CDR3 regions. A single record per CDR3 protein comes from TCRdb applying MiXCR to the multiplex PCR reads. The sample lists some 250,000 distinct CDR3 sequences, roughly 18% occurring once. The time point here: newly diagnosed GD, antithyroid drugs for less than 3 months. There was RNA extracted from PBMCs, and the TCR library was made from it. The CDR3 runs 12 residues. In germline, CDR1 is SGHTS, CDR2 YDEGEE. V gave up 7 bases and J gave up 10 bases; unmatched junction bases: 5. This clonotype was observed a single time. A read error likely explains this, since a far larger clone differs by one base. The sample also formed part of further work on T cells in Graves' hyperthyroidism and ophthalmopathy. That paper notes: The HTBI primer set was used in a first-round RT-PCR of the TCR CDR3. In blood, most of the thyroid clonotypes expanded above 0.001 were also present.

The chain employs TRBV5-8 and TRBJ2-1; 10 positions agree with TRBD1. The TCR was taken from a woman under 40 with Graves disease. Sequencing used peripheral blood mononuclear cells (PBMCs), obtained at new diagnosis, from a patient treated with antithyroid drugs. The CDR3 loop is CASGDRGYEQFF. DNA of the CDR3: TGTGCCAGCGGGGACAGGGGCTACGAGCAGTTCTTC. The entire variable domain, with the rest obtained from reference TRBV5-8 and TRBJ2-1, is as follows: EAGVTQSPTHLIKTRGQQATLRCSPISGHTSVYWYQQALGLGLQFLLWYDEGEERNRGNFPPRFSGRQFPNYSSELNVNALELEDSALYLCASGDRGYEQFFGPGTRLTVL.